These 20 T cell receptor beta chains originate from one sample sequenced in a study of tumor-infiltrating lymphocytes in primary liver carcinoma (dated by TCRdb to about 2017). Without any cell sorting, total RNA and DNA were co-extracted from approximately 22-30 mg of bulk tissue using the AllPrep DNA/RNA mini kit. The sequencer listed for this sample is Illumina HiSeq 2500. Using a constant-region primer and ProtoScript II reverse transcriptase, TCRbeta-specific cDNA was reverse-transcribed from about 460 ng total RNA. The TCRbeta libraries were prepared through three rounds of nested multiplex PCR following a slightly modified ARM-PCR procedure. Each of the first two PCR rounds ran for around 10 cycles using multiplex TRBV1-TRBV30 forward primers together with a Cbeta reverse primer. TCRdb handled the public reads itself, with Q25 trimming in fastp and clone calling in MiXCR, and kept productive beta chains. Records with the same CDR3 protein are collapsed into one entry carrying the most frequent genes and DNA. The sample data list some 55,000 distinct CDR3 sequences, and 70% to 85% of these were observed just once. Of the sample, under 30% falls within the top ten clones.

Sequencing input: liver tumor tissue from sampling region 2. The sample's cell subset or site label is to be understood as: tumor region T2, inferior pole. These receptors came from a man in his forties with primary liver carcinoma and hepatitis B virus infection.

A note on this clonotype: Because the CDR3 is missing its conserved closing phenylalanine or tryptophan, this is likely a read error. The limits of the CDR3 on the DNA are not certain, so only TCRdb's listed CDR3 is given. This chain connects TRBV11-2 to TRBJ2-1; the D call of TRBD2 is as the table states it, not checked on the DNA. The CDR3 spans 16 amino acids, including both terminal residues. CDR1 SGHAT and CDR2 FQNNGV come from the germline V gene. CDR3 protein: CASSLGLAGDHNEEFL.

On this clonotype: Its ends do not fully match the called genes, so a read error is possible. The rearrangement links TRBV12-3 or TRBV12-4 to TRBJ2-7; no reliable D call. This CDR3 contains 13 residues. The CDR3 region has the DNA TGTGTCAGCATAGGAGCGAGCCCCTACGAGCAGTACTTC. It codes for CVSIGASPYEQYF.

The chain combines TRBV10-1 with TRBJ2-7; a weak D match, TRBD2 (5 bases). Trimming took 6 bases from V and 0 from J, leaving 18 bases between them. Germline V gives CDR1 WNHNN, CDR2 SYGVQD (reference sequence). This CDR3 is built from 16 residues. The CDR3 bases are TGCGCCAGCAGGACATTCCGGGATGTAAGCTCCTACGAGCAGTACTTC. It translates to CASRTFRDVSSYEQYF.

This clonotype has more than one count but fewer than ten. This chain joins TRBV28 and TRBJ1-1; TRBD1 might be the D (6 bases). CDR3 length equals 13 residues. Germline V gene data show CDR1 as MDHEN and CDR2 as SYDVKM. Here the CDR3 reads CTILGTLNTEAFF. The CDR3 region has the DNA TGTACCATACTCGGGACACTGAACACTGAAGCTTTCTTT.

Remarks on this clonotype: It is likely a read error, because the conserved phenylalanine at the end of the CDR3 is missing. The DNA is omitted, as the CDR3 cannot be located on it reliably, and the CDR3 follows TCRdb's listing. The chain couples TRBV11-2 to TRBJ2-1; the table's D call TRBD2 went unverified against the DNA. The V gene's germline CDR1 is SGHAT and CDR2 FQNNGV. A total of 16 residues make up the CDR3, ends included. CDR3 residues: CASSYSSASGRGCGFL.

This chain joins TRBV5-1 and TRBJ2-5; D gene ambiguous. The CDR3 has 14 amino acids. Deletions cut 5 bases from V and 4 bases from J, with 15 bases between. Looked up from germline, CDR1 is SGHRS and CDR2 is YFSETQ. The CDR3 sequence: CASSPLGWAETQYF. CDR3 sequence (DNA): TGCGCCAGCAGTCCCTTGGGGTGGGCAGAGACCCAGTACTTC.

For this clonotype: One end of the junction varies from germline; a read error may be responsible. The chain carries TRBV24-1 and TRBJ2-1; 9 bases are shared with TRBD1. There are 15 residues in the CDR3. From germline, CDR1 is KGHDR and CDR2 SFDVKD. DNA for the CDR3: TGTGCCATCAGTACTACCGGGACAGGGCACAATGAGCAGTTCTTC. Encoded protein: CAISTTGTGHNEQFF.

This clonotype was counted between two and nine times. The final CDR3 position lacks the conserved phenylalanine or tryptophan, pointing to a likely read error. Because the CDR3's place on the DNA is in doubt, the DNA is left out and the CDR3 is given as listed by TCRdb. The V call is TRBV21-1, the J call TRBJ2-7. TRBV21-1 is a recognized pseudogene. Termini included, the CDR3 measures 13 amino acids. CDR3 amino acids: CASKTGRPYEHYL.

Turning to this clonotype: As the CDR3 is not closed by the conserved phenylalanine or tryptophan, this likely results from a read error. The genes are TRBV12-3 or TRBV12-4 and TRBJ2-5; D is perhaps TRBD2 (5 bases). This CDR3 has 15 residues. The germline V and J ends were trimmed by 10 bases and 5 bases, with 23 bases remaining between them. DNA of the CDR3: TGTGCCAACAGCGTATCGGGAACTAACCGTGAGACCCAGTACTCC. Encoded protein: CANSVSGTNRETQYS.

In the case of this clonotype: The conserved closing phenylalanine or tryptophan is absent in this CDR3, likely reflecting a read error. This chain links TRBV11-1 with TRBJ2-2, with D perhaps matching TRBD2 (6 bases). The CDR3 is made up of 13 amino acids. CDR1 and CDR2 from the germline V gene are SGHAT and FQDESV (reference sequence). CDR3: CASSLLAGGELFL. CDR3 in DNA: TGTGCTAGCAGCTTACTAGCCGGCGGGGAGCTGTTTCTA.

In the case of this clonotype: At one end, the junction sequence differs from germline, possibly due to a read error. The chain has TRBV12-3 or TRBV12-4 and TRBJ1-5, with 7 bases that match TRBD1. CDR3 size: 16 residues. CDR3 sequence: CASNFHWTGLNQPQHF. For the CDR3, the DNA is TGTGCTAGCAATTTCCACTGGACAGGCCTCAATCAGCCCCAGCATTTT.

The V gene is TRBV6-5, the J gene TRBJ2-7, with D tentatively TRBD1 (5 bases). CDR1 is MNHEY and CDR2 is SVGAGI in the germline V gene. The CDR3 covers 13 residues. Trimming pared 10 bases from V and 5 bases from J, leaving 18 bases between. The CDR3 nucleotides are TGTGCCAACAGGCAACTGAGTGGGAACGAGCAGTACTTC. Translated: CANRQLSGNEQYF.

For this clonotype: A much larger clone differs by one base, so this may be a read error. This chain uses TRBV28 with TRBJ2-7; 7 bases align to TRBD1. The CDR3 has 14 residues. Per germline, CDR1 MDHEN and CDR2 SYDVKM. The CDR3 sequence: CASTTQGEAYEKYF. Written as DNA, the CDR3 is TGTGCCAGCACCACGCAGGGGGAAGCCTACGAGAAGTACTTC.

This chain links TRBV7-2 with TRBJ2-7; 10 nucleotides match TRBD1. The CDR3 spans 13 residues. Unmatched junction bases numbered 5, after V lost 5 bases and J lost 7 bases. Germline V CDR1 and CDR2: SGHTA, FQGNSA. CDR3 in DNA: TGTGCCAGCAGCCGTGACAGGGGGCTAGAGCAGTACTTC. As protein: CASSRDRGLEQYF.

The chain joins TRBV5-6 to TRBJ2-3; D not certain. Germline V gives CDR1 SGHDT, CDR2 YYEEEE. This CDR3 contains 12 residues. V was cut by 3 bases and J by 3 bases, with 5 bases left in between. CDR3 sequence (DNA): TGTGCCAGCAGCTGGGGTACAGATACGCAGTATTTT. This translates into CASSWGTDTQYF.

There are a few counts of this clonotype. Given a much more abundant clone one base away, this may be a read error. The genes are TRBV6-2 or TRBV6-3 and TRBJ2-7, with D perhaps TRBD1 or TRBD2 (5 bases each). CDR1 is MNHEY and CDR2 is SVGEGT in the germline V gene. This CDR3 is 13 amino acids long. The CDR3 nucleotides read TGTGCCAGCAGTTACCGGGGCCCCTACGAGCAGCACTTC. Translated: CASSYRGPYEQHF.

As for this clonotype: Sequence at one end of the junction differs from germline and may be a read error. The chain joins TRBV28 to TRBJ1-5, with D possibly matching TRBD1 (6 bases). The CDR3 is 16 amino acids. Germline lookup yields CDR1 MDHEN and CDR2 SYDVKM. This CDR3 reads CASSRTGGLGNQSQHF. In DNA, the CDR3 is TGTGCCAGCAGTCGGACGGGGGGCTTGGGGAATCAGTCCCAGCATTTT.

Turning to this clonotype: A read error may explain this, as a much larger clone is one base away. V is TRBV19 and J is TRBJ2-7, with D tentatively TRBD1 or TRBD2 (5 bases each). Germline V lookup: CDR1 LNHDA, CDR2 SQIVND (reference sequence). The germline V and J ends were trimmed by 10 bases and 3 bases, with 19 bases remaining between them. This CDR3 has 14 amino acids. CDR3 coding DNA: TGTGCCACCTCTCGGGGCGAGGGGAACTACGAGCAGTACTTC. Its protein product is CATSRGEGNYEQYF.

Remarks on this clonotype: At one end, the junction sequence differs from germline, possibly due to a read error. V is TRBV6-5 and J is TRBJ2-3; 8 nucleotides agree with TRBD1. CDR3 length: 16 residues. The germline CDR1 and CDR2 sequences are MNHEY and SVGAGI. CDR3 amino acids: CVSSFSAQGAPDTQYF. Written as DNA, the CDR3 is TGTGTCAGCAGTTTCTCGGCGCAGGGGGCCCCAGATACGCAGTATTTT.

In its sample, this clonotype was seen once. One end of the junction is discordant with germline, which a read error may explain. The V gene is TRBV11-2, the J gene TRBJ2-1; D unclear. This CDR3 comprises 14 residues. The germline CDR1 and CDR2 sequences are SGHAT and FQNNGV. The CDR3 DNA sequence: TGTGCCAGCATCTCCACTGCAGGCGGTAATGAGAAGTTCTTC. The encoded protein is CASISTAGGNEKFF.